The 10 T cell receptor beta chains below all came from one sample that was sequenced in a study of T cell repertoires in cytomegalovirus infection. One entry per CDR3 protein results from TCRdb running MiXCR on the reads. The data show some 180,000 distinct CDR3 sequences, with about a tenth seen just once and approximately 4.3% held by the top ten. Material: PBMCs. The source of these receptors is a human donor in good health (CMV status not recorded). Some clones in this sample may be carry-over from other donors' samples.

In its sample, this clonotype was seen a few times. The chain couples TRBV28 to TRBJ1-1; D is unresolved. The CDR3 totals 14 residues. Germline V gene lookup returns CDR1 MDHEN and CDR2 SYDVKM. V was clipped by 3 bases and J by 1 base, with 9 bases between them. The CDR3 spells CASSFALTNTEAFF. The CDR3 region has the DNA TGTGCCAGCAGTTTTGCTCTCACGAACACTGAAGCTTTCTTT.

This chain links TRBV15 with TRBJ1-1; weak D call: TRBD1 (5 bases). CDR1 is LNHNV, CDR2 YYDKDF, per germline (reference sequence). This CDR3 is built from 13 residues. The ends were cut back, 8 bases at V and 5 bases at J, with 15 bases in the middle. In DNA, the CDR3 is TGTGCCACCGCCGTGTGGGGGAAGACTGAAGCTTTCTTT. Encoded protein: CATAVWGKTEAFF.

The CDR3 sequence: CASSTGLAGGLETQYF. For the CDR3, the DNA is TGTGCCAGTAGTACCGGACTAGCGGGGGGCCTTGAGACCCAGTACTTC. The V gene is TRBV19, the J gene TRBJ2-5; 14 bases align to TRBD2. Looked up from germline, CDR1 is LNHDA and CDR2 is SQIVND (reference sequence). Trimming at V came to 4 bases and at J to 5 bases, leaving 6 bases not matched to a gene. The CDR3 has 16 residues. Full variable domain (remainder filled in from reference TRBV19 and TRBJ2-5): DGGITQSPKYLFRKEGQNVTLSCEQNLNHDAMYWYRQDPGQGLRLIYYSQIVNDFQKGDIAEGYSVSREKKESFPLTVTSAQKNPTAFYLCASSTGLAGGLETQYFGPGTRLLVL.

This clonotype was detected only a few times. The V gene is TRBV2, the J gene TRBJ1-5; 7 bases line up with TRBD1. The CDR3 runs to 15 residues. Trimming took 6 bases from V and 0 from J; bases not matched to a gene: 5. The germline gives CDR1 SNHLY, CDR2 FYNNEI. CDR3 nucleotide sequence: TGTGCCAGCAGAGACAGGGACTATAGCAATCAGCCCCAGCATTTT. Encoded protein: CASRDRDYSNQPQHF.

This clonotype occurred many times. The chain is built from TRBV6-2 or TRBV6-3 and TRBJ1-1; D is perhaps TRBD1 (5 bases). Trimming shortened V by 2 bases and J by 4 bases, and 11 bases separated the two germline ends. Germline V CDR1 and CDR2: MNHEY, SVGEGT. The CDR3 spans 14 residues. The CDR3 region is CASSYQGFGTEAFF. CDR3 nucleotide sequence: TGTGCCAGCAGTTACCAGGGATTCGGCACTGAAGCTTTCTTT.

Ten or more counts support this clonotype. The chain links TRBV10-2 to TRBJ2-7; tentative D call: TRBD2 (5 bases). The germline V gene encodes CDR1 WSHSY and CDR2 SAAADI. V was pared by 3 bases and J by 9 bases, with 12 bases between. The CDR3 spans 12 residues. The CDR3 coding sequence is TGCGCCAGCAGTGATGATAGGACTCCGCAGTACTTC. Residues: CASSDDRTPQYF.

This chain uses TRBV6-2 or TRBV6-3 with TRBJ2-5; tentative D call: TRBD1 (6 bases). There are 13 residues in the CDR3. Trimming left V 6 bases short and J 4 bases short, with 12 bases between. CDR1 is MNHEY, CDR2 SVGEGT, per germline. The DNA for the CDR3 is TGTGCCAGCAGGACAGGTAGCCCAGAGACCCAGTACTTC. Its protein is CASRTGSPETQYF.

This clonotype was counted ten times or more. The V gene is TRBV28, the J gene TRBJ2-1; tentatively, D is TRBD2 (6 bases). Germline CDR1 and CDR2: MDHEN and SYDVKM. The CDR3 spans 16 residues. The V end lost 3 bases, the J end lost 5 bases, and 17 bases lay between the germline ends. CDR3 sequence reads: CASSLSPGVFDNEQFF. Written as DNA, the CDR3 is TGTGCCAGCAGTTTGTCCCCGGGGGTGTTTGACAATGAGCAGTTCTTC. The entire variable domain, with the rest obtained from reference TRBV28 and TRBJ2-1, is as follows: DVKVTQSSRYLVKRTGEKVFLECVQDMDHENMFWYRQDPGLGLRLIYFSYDVKMKEKGDIPEGYSVSREKKERFSLILESASTNQTSMYLCASSLSPGVFDNEQFFGPGTRLTVL.

V usage is TRBV6-6 and J usage is TRBJ2-1; TRBD2 matches 10 bases. The CDR3 is 15 amino acids. V was clipped by 5 bases and J by 5 bases; unmatched bases: 6. Per the germline V gene, CDR1 is MNHNY and CDR2 is SVGAGI (reference sequence). CDR3: CASSISTSGNNEQFF. Written as DNA, the CDR3 is TGTGCCAGCAGTATCTCAACTAGCGGGAACAATGAGCAGTTCTTC.

This clonotype was seen more than once but under ten times. A junction end diverges from the germline sequence, so it may reflect a read error. The V call is TRBV19, the J call TRBJ2-7; maybe TRBD2 (5 bases). The CDR3 covers 14 residues. Per germline, CDR1 LNHDA and CDR2 SQIVND (reference sequence). This CDR3 reads CASSPQTTRGELYF. The CDR3, as DNA: TGTGCCAGTAGCCCCCAGACCACCCGGGGTGAGCTGTACTTC.